These T cell receptor beta chains were read from a single sample in a study of cytomegalovirus exposure and HLA in healthy donors. Clones were read by immunoSEQ multiplex PCR, and TCRdb kept only the in-frame ones, dropping some. Altogether 90,000 to 130,000 clones are present, 80% to 85% being singletons, with the ten largest covering 22%. What was sequenced was PBMCs. The receptors were gathered from a man aged 30-40 years in good health and CMV-seropositive. Both conserved end residues are part of each CDR3. D genes are given only for firm matches. Only some rows state a clone size, as once, few, many or a class for expanded clones.

clone_size,v_call,d_call,j_call,cdr3_length,cdr3_aa,cdr3_nt
NA,TRBV4-1,TRBD2,TRBJ2-3,16,CASSQFLAGPTDTQYF,TGCGCCAGCAGCCAATTTCTAGCGGGGCCCACAGATACGCAGTATTTT
NA,TRBV11-2,TRBD2,TRBJ2-2,18,CASSPYGTSGGYTGELFF,TGTGCCAGCAGCCCCTACGGGACTAGCGGGGGGTACACCGGGGAGCTGTTTTTT
NA,TRBV4-1,TRBD1,TRBJ2-7,16,CASSPRPGQGNGEQYF,TGCGCCAGCAGCCCCCGACCGGGACAGGGGAATGGCGAGCAGTACTTC
NA,TRBV11-1,NA,TRBJ2-1,13,CASTLDRYNEQFF,TGTGCCAGCACCTTGGACAGATACAATGAGCAGTTCTTC
NA,TRBV28,NA,TRBJ1-3,11,CASSSRGTIYF,TGTGCCAGCAGTTCACGGGGGACCATATATTTT
NA,TRBV9,NA,TRBJ2-3,16,CASSPPGQTSTDTQYF,TGTGCCAGCAGCCCACCGGGACAAACTAGCACAGATACGCAGTATTTT
NA,TRBV29-1,NA,TRBJ2-7,13,CSVGEPGTYEQYF,TGCAGCGTTGGGGAACCCGGGACCTACGAGCAGTACTTC
NA,TRBV5-4,NA,TRBJ2-3,13,CASSYGTADTQYF,TGTGCCAGCAGTTATGGGACTGCAGATACGCAGTATTTT
NA,TRBV9,NA,TRBJ1-6,15,CASSVWDTNNSPLHF,TGTGCCAGCAGCGTCTGGGACACCAATAATTCACCCCTCCACTTT
few,TRBV29-1,NA,TRBJ2-4,13,CSVVEGSQNIQYF,TGCAGCGTTGTGGAGGGGAGCCAAAACATTCAGTACTTC
few,TRBV6-1,NA,TRBJ1-5,14,CASSEGARNQPQHF,TGTGCCAGCAGTGAAGGGGCACGAAATCAGCCCCAGCATTTT
NA,TRBV5-1,TRBD2,TRBJ2-1,15,CASSLSSGAYNEQFF,TGCGCCAGCAGCTTGTCTAGCGGGGCCTACAATGAGCAGTTCTTC
few,TRBV13,NA,TRBJ2-3,16,CASSPRTGPSTDTQYF,TGTGCCAGCAGCCCCAGGACTGGTCCTAGCACAGATACGCAGTATTTT
NA,TRBV25-1,TRBD2,TRBJ2-2,16,CASSPGAGVFTGELFF,TGTGCCAGCAGTCCAGGAGCGGGAGTGTTTACCGGGGAGCTGTTTTTT
NA,TRBV6-1,NA,TRBJ1-5,15,CASSVGTPTSQPQHF,TGTGCCAGCAGTGTCGGGACACCAACATCTCAGCCCCAGCATTTT
NA,TRBV9,NA,TRBJ2-6,14,CASSVLSGANVLTF,TGTGCCAGCAGCGTACTTTCGGGGGCCAACGTCCTGACTTTC
NA,TRBV6-5,NA,TRBJ2-2,15,CASSYDWRPLGELFF,TGTGCCAGCAGTTACGATTGGAGACCCCTCGGGGAGCTGTTTTTT
NA,TRBV4-2,NA,TRBJ1-1,17,CASSREGGRGVNTEAFF,TGTGCCAGCAGCCGCGAGGGGGGGCGGGGGGTGAACACTGAAGCTTTCTTT
NA,TRBV27,TRBD2,TRBJ2-5,14,CASRGLAGQETQYF,TGTGCCAGCAGGGGACTAGCGGGACAAGAGACCCAGTACTTC
NA,TRBV5-1,NA,TRBJ2-3,14,CASSSGEITDTQYF,TGCGCCAGCAGCTCGGGGGAGATCACAGATACGCAGTATTTT
NA,TRBV7-8,TRBD1,TRBJ2-1,15,CASSVDRGTYNEQFF,TGTGCCAGCAGCGTAGACAGGGGGACATACAATGAGCAGTTCTTC
NA,TRBV9,NA,TRBJ1-2,15,CASSVEGGGRYGYTF,TGTGCCAGCAGCGTAGAGGGCGGGGGAAGATATGGCTACACCTTC
NA,TRBV11-2,TRBD1,TRBJ2-7,13,CASSFEQGADGYF,TGTGCCAGCAGCTTCGAACAGGGGGCAGACGGGTACTTC
few,TRBV11-3,NA,TRBJ2-4,13,CASSLLGGGIQYF,TGTGCCAGCAGCTTATTAGGTGGAGGCATTCAGTACTTC
NA,TRBV5-5,TRBD2,TRBJ2-3,16,CASSSGTSVGTDTQYF,TGTGCCAGCAGCTCGGGGACTAGCGTCGGCACAGATACGCAGTATTTT
NA,TRBV27,NA,TRBJ1-2,14,CASSVGRGAYGYTF,TGTGCCAGCAGCGTGGGCAGGGGAGCCTATGGCTACACCTTC
NA,TRBV7-9,TRBD1,TRBJ1-4,14,CASSLGQGREKLFF,TGTGCCAGCAGCTTAGGACAGGGCAGGGAAAAACTGTTTTTT
NA,TRBV27,NA,TRBJ1-5,14,CASSFVRGWQPQHF,TGTGCCAGCAGTTTTGTCAGGGGTTGGCAGCCCCAGCATTTT
NA,TRBV18,NA,TRBJ2-5,12,CASSFLEETQYF,TGTGCCAGCTCTTTCCTGGAGGAGACCCAGTACTTC
NA,TRBV14,TRBD2,TRBJ2-7,14,CASSQGGLAYEQYF,TGTGCCAGCAGCCAGGGGGGACTAGCCTACGAGCAGTACTTC
few,TRBV2,TRBD2,TRBJ2-3,16,CASSLTSGLVTDTQYF,TGTGCCAGCAGTCTAACTAGCGGGTTAGTGACAGATACGCAGTATTTT
NA,TRBV9,TRBD2,TRBJ2-5,15,CASSLAGGPGETQYF,TGTGCCAGCAGCTTAGCGGGGGGGCCCGGAGAGACCCAGTACTTC
NA,TRBV6-1,TRBD1,TRBJ2-1,13,CASSEGRQGQQFF,TGTGCCAGCAGTGAAGGACGACAGGGTCAGCAGTTCTTC
NA,TRBV5-1,NA,TRBJ1-1,15,CASSLDGSGDTEAFF,TGCGCCAGCAGCTTGGATGGTTCAGGGGACACTGAAGCTTTCTTT
few,TRBV2,NA,TRBJ2-2,15,CASRFNRVGTGELFF,TGTGCCAGCAGATTTAACAGGGTCGGCACCGGGGAGCTGTTTTTT
once,TRBV7-8,TRBD1,TRBJ1-6,17,CASSVGWRGRPNSPLHF,TGTGCCAGCAGCGTCGGGTGGAGGGGGCGCCCCAATTCACCCCTCCACTTT
NA,TRBV19,TRBD1,TRBJ1-6,14,CASSRTGRNSPLHF,TGTGCCAGTAGTCGGACAGGGCGTAATTCACCCCTCCACTTT
NA,TRBV7-9,TRBD1,TRBJ1-2,16,CASSSGDREINYGYTF,TGTGCCAGCAGCTCCGGGGACAGGGAAATTAACTATGGCTACACCTTC
NA,TRBV27,TRBD1,TRBJ2-5,17,CASSQHRGAGTQETQYF,TGTGCCAGCAGTCAGCACAGGGGGGCCGGCACACAAGAGACCCAGTACTTC
NA,TRBV6-5,TRBD1,TRBJ1-1,14,CASSYGTANTEAFF,TGTGCCAGCAGTTACGGGACAGCGAACACTGAAGCTTTCTTT
NA,TRBV6-6,NA,TRBJ2-5,12,CASRGSQETQYF,TGTGCCAGCAGAGGGAGCCAAGAGACCCAGTACTTC
NA,TRBV4-1,TRBD2,TRBJ2-1,19,CASSQRLLFGGREVNEQFF,TGCGCCAGCAGCCAAAGGCTCCTATTTGGCGGGAGAGAGGTAAATGAGCAGTTCTTC
NA,TRBV5-6,NA,TRBJ1-2,13,CASSLGLNYGYTF,TGTGCCAGCAGCTTGGGGCTGAACTATGGCTACACCTTC
NA,TRBV12-5,TRBD1,TRBJ2-2,18,CASGFNPHDRVVTGELFF,TGTGCTAGTGGTTTCAATCCCCACGACAGGGTAGTGACCGGGGAGCTGTTTTTT
once,TRBV5-1,NA,TRBJ2-2,15,CASSPDTENTGELFF,TGCGCCAGCAGCCCCGACACAGAGAACACCGGGGAGCTGTTTTTT
few,TRBV7-2,TRBD2,TRBJ2-2,16,CASSLGAGDYTGELFF,TGTGCCAGCAGCTTAGGAGCGGGGGACTACACCGGGGAGCTGTTTTTT
NA,TRBV6-4,NA,TRBJ2-5,15,CASSASAGRQGTQYF,TGTGCCAGCTCCGCCTCCGCGGGGAGACAAGGGACCCAGTACTTC